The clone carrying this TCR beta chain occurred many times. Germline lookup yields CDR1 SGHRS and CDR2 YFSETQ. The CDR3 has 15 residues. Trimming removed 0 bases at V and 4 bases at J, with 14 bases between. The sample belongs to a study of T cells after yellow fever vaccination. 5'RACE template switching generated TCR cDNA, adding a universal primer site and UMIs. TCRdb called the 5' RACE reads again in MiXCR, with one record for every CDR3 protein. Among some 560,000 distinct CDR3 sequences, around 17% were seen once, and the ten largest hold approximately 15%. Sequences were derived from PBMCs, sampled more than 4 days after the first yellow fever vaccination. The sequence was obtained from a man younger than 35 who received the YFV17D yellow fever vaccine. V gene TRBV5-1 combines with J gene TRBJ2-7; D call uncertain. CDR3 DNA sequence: TGCGCCAGCAGCTTGGTTCCAGGATTGGCGTACGAGCAGTACTTC. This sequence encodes CASSLVPGLAYEQYF.